This entry concerns a single T cell receptor (beta chain). TCRdb keeps only in-frame clones here, not all; method: immunoSEQ multiplex PCR. The sample lists tens of thousands of clones; roughly 86% were seen once. The CDR3 is made up of 13 amino acids. The V end was cut by 8 bases, the J end by 2 bases, with 13 bases between. Germline V gene lookup returns CDR1 MNHEY and CDR2 SMNVEV (reference sequence). This sample was taken from a study of blood T cell repertoires in COVID-19. Study-level background: The origin of the acute and convalescent COVID-19 samples was the United States, Italy and Spain. From T cells, B-cell-depleted T cells, or PBMCs came the material, which was cDNA or gDNA.

This clonotype originated in a man aged 45-65 years with active COVID-19. This chain uses TRBV27 with TRBJ2-7; D may be TRBD1 (5 bases). The specimen sequenced was peripheral blood. CDR3 loop: CASCPTAAYEQYF. As DNA, the CDR3 is TGTGCCAGCTGCCCGACAGCAGCCTACGAGCAGTACTTC.